The subject of this entry is one TCR beta chain. This clone was recorded only once. What this receptor recognizes is not known. The input lacks base qualities; no much larger clone sits a single base away. The sample comes from a study of shared clonotypes between healthy human individuals (dated by TCRdb to the early 2020s). Study-level background: A few men and two women, aged 18 to 49 years, made up the cohort. Per donor, three plates each were used for CD4 naive and CD4 memory, two for CD8 naive, and one for CD8 memory. Blood TCR repertoires of about 5 healthy adults were deeply sequenced to estimate repertoire size and the extent of clonotype sharing between individuals. To increase sequencing depth and limit assay-specific biases, different laboratories used diverse techniques to prepare libraries and sequence TCR repertoires. Per donor, leukapheresis produced somewhere between about 0.8 and 9 billion PBMCs.

The donors were healthy, HIV-negative adults with no recently reported acute infections or vaccinations. Only Caucasian adults living in Nashville, Tennessee, USA were represented among the donors. CD4+ T cells were enriched by magnetic negative selection, after which naive cells were positively selected on CD45RA and the negative fraction was taken as the memory subset. Blood was obtained by leukapheresis, after which PBMCs were separated by Ficoll-Histopaque density gradient centrifugation and cryopreserved in liquid nitrogen vapor phase. Analytical flow cytometry was used to check the purity and quantity of each magnetically sorted T cell population. From each sorted fraction, genomic DNA was isolated and quantified by UV absorbance on a Nanodrop 2000c. Using the deep immunoSEQ assay, TCR CDR3 regions were amplified from genomic DNA by multiplex PCR. Extracted genomic DNA from each cell subset was spread evenly across all wells of several immunoSEQ 96-well plates, with each plate serving as a replicate. For sorted subsets, 200 to 250 ng of genomic DNA, equivalent to some 30,000 T cell genomes, went into each replicate PCR. Purified libraries were quantified with a Qubit 3.0 fluorometer, sized on a Bioanalyzer 2100, and re-quantified with the KAPA Library Quantification kit. A separate single-read 150-cycle Illumina NextSeq 550 flow cell was used to sequence each immunoSEQ 96-well plate. The source study handled its data this way. Because only junctional sequences without quality scores were contained in the immunoSEQ output, filtering matching that applied to full-length reads could not be performed. To assign V/J genes and CDR3, sequences were annotated against IMGT germline references using PyIR, a Python wrapper for IgBLAST v1.9. Reads were removed for weak V/J assignments (E-value above 1e-6), missing CDR3, stop codons, out-of-frame junctions, or ambiguous translated residues. V3J clonotypes were defined as sequences sharing an identical inferred V gene, J gene, and CDR3 amino acid sequence. Percentage overlap between repertoires was computed as shared unique clonotypes divided by the size of the smaller repertoire. Three approaches were used to assess repertoire richness: RTK rarefaction, the Chao1 estimator, and Recon v2.1 estimates of unobserved clonotypes. Generation probabilities were computed with OLGA for all TCRbeta clonotypes obtained by the gDNA method from several donors. TCRdb limited this immuneACCESS table to in-frame rearrangements with V and J called. A share of clones is missing; checked studies link under half to unresolved V genes, and the rest is unexplained. V and J calls and clone size are given by that table; D and trimming were obtained from the DNA. This sample lists approximately 530,000 clones; about 96% were detected once. 0.06% of the sample is held by the ten biggest clonotypes.

V lost 6 bases and J lost 4 bases; the stretch between them is 9 bases long. Via the germline V gene, CDR1 is KGHSH and CDR2 LQKENI. The CDR3 numbers 13 residues from cysteine through phenylalanine. Only the CDR3 region is kept as DNA, spanning 39 bases read in frame from base 1. Study-wide findings and limitations: Even with the large sequencing depth, rarefaction of the sorted-subset datasets indicated that sequencing was incomplete. The genetic and exposure-history diversity represented was limited by the small number of donors. Across a few donors, about 4.5% of naive CD4, around 3.5% of naive CD8, around 2.5% of memory CD4, and approximately 0.42% of memory CD8 clonotypes were shared. Only blood was sampled, and tissue TCR repertoires likely differ from those in blood. Pairwise subsampling indicated that sequencing depth was expected to affect the degree of clonotype sharing among donors. Naive subsets generally had larger estimated clonotype richness than memory subsets did. Compared with non-shared clonotypes, clonotypes shared by all four sorted-subset donors had higher generation probabilities.

Sequencing was performed on naive CD4+ T cells sorted from blood. Reading the label with the study, this specimen's cell subset or site is: CD45RA+ positively selected. The sequence came from a woman aged 30 to 39 in good health. The sequence is built from TRBV18 and TRBJ1-4; the D gene assignment is ambiguous. The DNA reads as follows: TGTGCCAGCTCGGACGGACTTAATGAAAAACTGTTTTTT. It codes for CASSDGLNEKLFF.